This T cell receptor beta chain was found in a study of CD8+ T cells in alopecia areata. Germline loops: CDR1 SNHLY, CDR2 FYNNEI. V trimming: 8 bases; J trimming: 7 bases; junction bases outside the gene matches: 7. The CDR3 is made up of 12 amino acids. Broader study findings: Clonality exceeded that of normal scalp in lesional scalp, most notably in alopecia totalis/universalis. Amid tofacitinib therapy, many expanded lesional clones stayed present in scalp and blood. Expanded CD8+ clones among the top 100, and scalp clonality, were significantly decreased by tofacitinib.

Regarding this clone: What it recognizes is unknown.

Documented treatment: oral pan-JAK inhibitor, 5-10 mg twice daily. Sequencing templates came from extracted RNA that was reverse transcribed into cDNA. Using immunoSEQ multiplex PCR, the repertoire was profiled, and TCRdb retains in-frame clones only, with some absent. The data hold under 150,000 clones, with over 55% observed a single time. This specimen was CD4+ T cells sorted from blood, taken at week 4, from a patient treated with tofacitinib. The source is a human donor with alopecia areata. The chain uses TRBV2 and TRBJ1-1; 7 nucleotides align to TRBD1. This CDR3 is CASARDSFEAFF. The CDR3 DNA sequence: TGTGCCAGCGCCCGGGACAGTTTTGAAGCTTTCTTT.